The 30 T cell receptor beta chains given below trace back to one sample, sequenced in a study of T-cell reconstitution after alpha-beta-depleted transplantation in children. During its preparation, the TCRbeta library received unique molecular identifiers. Via MiXCR, TCRdb re-called the PCR reads, giving one row per CDR3 protein. The sample has some 450,000 distinct CDR3 sequences, about 40% seen once; the top ten hold around 29%. The sample was PBMCs, taken before TCRalphabeta/CD19-depleted stem cell transplant. Receptor source: a girl aged 2 to 9 with aplastic anemia, due to receive a stem cell transplant.

The chain's CDR3 is CASSEPGWDEQYF. The CDR3 DNA sequence: TGTGCCAGCAGTGAACCAGGGTGGGACGAGCAGTACTTC. This chain connects TRBV12-3 or TRBV12-4 to TRBJ2-7, with D possibly TRBD1 on 5 matching bases. Trimming pared 5 bases from V and 5 bases from J, leaving 13 bases between. CDR3 size: 13 residues.

The rearrangement links TRBV11-2 to TRBJ2-5; D tentatively reads TRBD1 or TRBD2 (6 bases each). CDR1 and CDR2 (germline): SGHAT, FQNNGV. This CDR3 has 14 amino acids. Trimming cost V 0 bases and J 4 bases, with 9 bases left between them. The CDR3 coding sequence is TGTGCCAGCAGCTTAGATCGGGGGCCAGAGACCCAGTACTTC. Translated, it gives CASSLDRGPETQYF.

This sequence joins TRBV5-6 and TRBJ1-4; D might be TRBD1 (5 bases). This CDR3 is built from 13 residues. The germline V gene has CDR1 SGHDT and CDR2 YYEEEE. V was pared by 3 bases and J by 11 bases, with 14 bases between. CDR3 DNA sequence: TGTGCCAGCAGCTCGGGACGGCTGGACAAACTGTTTTTT. Amino acid sequence: CASSSGRLDKLFF.

The chain couples TRBV27 to TRBJ2-5; D remains unclear. The germline V gene encodes CDR1 MNHEY and CDR2 SMNVEV (reference sequence). The V end lost 2 bases, the J end lost 2 bases, and 9 bases lay between the germline ends. CDR3 length: 14 residues. CDR3 sequence (DNA): TGTGCCAGCAGTTTAAGACACTTACAAGAGACCCAGTACTTC. It specifies CASSLRHLQETQYF.

This clonotype was detected many times. This chain uses TRBV5-1 with TRBJ1-1, with 12 bases identical to TRBD1. The V gene's germline CDR1 is SGHRS and CDR2 YFSETQ. The CDR3 is 15 residues long. Unmatched junction bases numbered 6, after V lost 4 bases and J lost 5 bases. CDR3 residues: CASSVGQGANTEAFF. The CDR3 DNA is TGCGCCAGCAGCGTGGGACAGGGGGCTAATACTGAAGCTTTCTTT.

The rearrangement links TRBV20-1 to TRBJ2-1; TRBD2 agrees at 11 bases. CDR1 DFQATT and CDR2 SNEGSKA come from the germline V gene (reference sequence). With V trimmed by 6 bases and J by 7 bases, 8 bases remained unmatched. The CDR3 spans 14 residues. The CDR3 spells CSASVAGGLNEQFF. The CDR3 nucleotides are TGCAGTGCGTCAGTAGCGGGAGGGTTGAATGAGCAGTTCTTC.

J is TRBJ2-3 and V is TRBV6-1; unclear D gene. Trimming took 8 bases from V and 6 from J, leaving 24 bases between them. This CDR3 contains 16 residues. Per germline, CDR1 MNHNS and CDR2 SASEGT. The CDR3 spells CASRVGRHLGMDTQYF. The CDR3 DNA sequence: TGTGCCAGCCGCGTTGGGCGCCACCTCGGTATGGATACGCAGTATTTT.

This clonotype came up once. The rearrangement links TRBV20-1 to TRBJ1-1; D remains unclear. Germline CDR1 reads DFQATT; CDR2 reads SNEGSKA (reference sequence). The CDR3 is 13 amino acids. V was pared by 3 bases and J by 4 bases, with 12 bases between. CDR3 amino acids: CSASTPGATEAFF. DNA of the CDR3: TGCAGTGCTAGCACCCCTGGTGCCACTGAAGCTTTCTTT.

This clonotype was counted only a few times. The V gene is TRBV20-1, the J gene TRBJ1-6; the D gene is possibly TRBD1 (6 bases). Germline loops: CDR1 DFQATT, CDR2 SNEGSKA (reference sequence). With 0 bases removed from V and 11 bases from J, the gap between germline ends came to 8 bases. The CDR3 is made up of 12 amino acids. The DNA of the CDR3 is TGCAGTGCTAGAGATTCAGGGGCACCCCTCCACTTT. It is translated as CSARDSGAPLHF.

This sequence joins TRBV5-6 and TRBJ2-3; 8 positions agree with TRBD2. CDR1 and CDR2 from the germline V gene are SGHDT and YYEEEE. J was trimmed by 0 bases and V by 7 bases; bases with no gene match: 7. This CDR3 comprises 15 residues. The CDR3 nucleotides are TGTGCCAGCTTGGGACTAGACCCGAGCACAGATACGCAGTATTTT. This translates into CASLGLDPSTDTQYF.

This chain uses TRBV20-1 with TRBJ2-3; 11 nucleotides agree with TRBD2. The CDR3 spans 19 residues. The V and J ends lost 0 bases and 6 bases, in that order; junction bases with no gene match: 17. From germline, CDR1 is DFQATT and CDR2 SNEGSKA (reference sequence). CDR3 loop: CSARDVRQTSGSWEDTQYF. In nucleotides, the CDR3 is TGCAGTGCTAGAGATGTGAGGCAAACTAGCGGGAGTTGGGAGGATACGCAGTATTTT.

This chain links TRBV6-1 with TRBJ2-2; a weak D match, TRBD2 (5 bases). The CDR3 runs 15 residues. Germline CDR1 is MNHNS and CDR2 is SASEGT. Trimming took 6 bases from V and 3 from J, leaving 14 bases between them. This CDR3 is CASRGLRADTGELFF. The CDR3 nucleotides are TGTGCCAGCAGGGGGTTAAGAGCGGACACCGGGGAGCTGTTTTTT.

The rearrangement links TRBV29-1 to TRBJ2-3; D is unresolved. This CDR3 is built from 11 residues. Germline assignment: CDR1 SQVTM and CDR2 ANQGSEA. V lost 7 bases to trimming and J lost 6 bases, with 11 bases between them. CDR3 DNA sequence: TGCAGCGCTCTATATGGGGATACGCAGTATTTT. Its protein product is CSALYGDTQYF.

This chain connects TRBV5-5 to TRBJ1-4; D remains unclear. With 0 bases removed from V and 0 bases from J, the gap between germline ends came to 6 bases. The germline V gene encodes CDR1 SGHKS and CDR2 YYEKEE (reference sequence). The CDR3 is 15 amino acids. The CDR3 region is CASSLVPATNEKLFF. The CDR3 region has the DNA TGTGCCAGCAGCTTGGTACCAGCAACTAATGAAAAACTGTTTTTT.

J is TRBJ1-1 and V is TRBV29-1; TRBD1 might be the D (5 bases). CDR1 is SQVTM and CDR2 is ANQGSEA in the germline V gene. Trimming shortened V by 6 bases and J by 0 bases, and 11 bases separated the two germline ends. The CDR3 consists of 13 residues. CDR3 region: CSVDQGLNTEAFF. For the CDR3, the DNA is TGCAGCGTCGACCAGGGACTGAACACTGAAGCTTTCTTT.

This clonotype was counted only a few times. The chain combines TRBV24-1 with TRBJ1-2; possibly TRBD1 for D (5 bases). Germline lookup yields CDR1 KGHDR and CDR2 SFDVKD. V was trimmed by 10 bases and J by 6 bases, leaving 14 bases between them. CDR3 size: 12 residues. The CDR3 protein is CATRGGGDGYTF. CDR3 in DNA: TGTGCCACTAGGGGAGGCGGAGATGGCTACACCTTC.

This chain connects TRBV20-1 to TRBJ2-3; D is unclear. With 6 bases removed from V and 0 bases from J, the gap between germline ends came to 7 bases. The CDR3 extends over 12 amino acids. Germline-derived CDR1 and CDR2 are DFQATT and SNEGSKA (reference sequence). The CDR3 loop is CSADASTDTQYF. CDR3 nucleotide sequence: TGCAGTGCGGACGCTAGCACAGATACGCAGTATTTT.

This clonotype was detected only a few times. The chain combines TRBV19 with TRBJ1-5; D gene unclear. Germline CDR1 reads LNHDA; CDR2 reads SQIVND (reference sequence). This CDR3 has 17 residues. V was shortened by 7 bases and J by 0 bases, with 19 bases between the two germline ends. This CDR3 reads CASIQATATYSNQPQHF. CDR3 DNA sequence: TGTGCCAGTATTCAGGCGACGGCGACTTATAGCAATCAGCCCCAGCATTTT.

This rearrangement joins TRBV28 to TRBJ2-7; D is uncertain. Per germline, CDR1 MDHEN and CDR2 SYDVKM. The CDR3 covers 13 residues. Deletions cut 6 bases from V and 3 bases from J, with 12 bases between. CDR3 sequence: CASRRDRIYEQYF. In DNA form, the CDR3 reads TGTGCCAGCAGACGCGACCGTATCTACGAGCAGTACTTC.

This chain joins TRBV5-3 and TRBJ2-5; D possibly corresponds to TRBD1 (6 bases). TRBV5-3 is flagged as an ORF with uncertain function. The CDR3 sequence is 15 residues long. V lost 5 bases to trimming and J lost 0 bases, with 14 bases between them. The CDR3 DNA reads TGTGCCAGAAGAACCAGACAGGAGGACCAAGAGACCCAGTACTTC. It is translated as CARRTRQEDQETQYF.

The chain has TRBV5-1 and TRBJ2-5; D gene unclear. This CDR3 contains 14 residues. V was cut by 0 bases and J by 4 bases, with 10 bases left in between. Germline V gene lookup returns CDR1 SGHRS and CDR2 YFSETQ. The DNA of the CDR3 is TGCGCCAGCAGCTTGGATTCAGTCTTAGAGACCCAGTACTTC. This gives the protein CASSLDSVLETQYF.

Note on this clonotype: A read error may produce the germline difference seen at one junction end. This chain links TRBV6-2 or TRBV6-3 with TRBJ2-7; D possibly corresponds to TRBD1 (6 bases). This CDR3 is 15 amino acids long. Germline V lookup: CDR1 MNHEY, CDR2 SVGEGT. The CDR3 reads CASSALGGHLYEQHF. As DNA, the CDR3 is TGTGCCAGCAGCGCCTTAGGGGGACATCTCTACGAGCAGCACTTC.

The V call is TRBV20-1, the J call TRBJ1-5; maybe TRBD1 (5 bases). The CDR3 is 13 residues long. Trimming stripped 5 bases from V and 4 bases from J, with 12 bases between. Germline CDR1 is DFQATT and CDR2 is SNEGSKA (reference sequence). The CDR3 DNA sequence: TGCAGTGCTTCGAGGGGTACAAATCAGCCCCAGCATTTT. It codes for CSASRGTNQPQHF.

This clonotype was seen only a few times. V usage is TRBV11-2 and J usage is TRBJ2-1; a possible D gene is TRBD2 (6 bases). This CDR3 is 13 amino acids long. The V and J ends lost 5 bases and 9 bases respectively, with 14 bases between them. Germline assignment: CDR1 SGHAT and CDR2 FQNNGV. The CDR3 nucleotides read TGTGCCAGCAGCAGGAACCACGGGGGTGAGCAGTTCTTC. It yields the protein CASSRNHGGEQFF.

This rearrangement joins TRBV5-6 to TRBJ2-3; 13 bases match TRBD2. The CDR3 extends over 18 amino acids. V trimming: 1 base; J trimming: 1 base; junction bases outside the gene matches: 6. Per germline, CDR1 SGHDT and CDR2 YYEEEE. In nucleotides, the CDR3 is TGTGCCAGCAGCTTGTTACTAGCGGGAGGGCCGGGCACAGATACGCAGTATTTT. Translation gives CASSLLLAGGPGTDTQYF.

V and J are TRBV14 and TRBJ1-6, with D maybe TRBD1 (6 bases). Germline lookup yields CDR1 SGHDN and CDR2 FVKESK. The CDR3 has 13 amino acids. Deletions cut 4 bases from V and 10 bases from J, with 11 bases between. The CDR3 DNA is TGTGCCAGCAGCCTACAGGGATCGTCACCCCTCCACTTT. Translation: CASSLQGSSPLHF.

At least ten counts were recorded for this clonotype. This chain uses TRBV27 with TRBJ2-1; D assignment may be TRBD1 or TRBD2 (5 bases each). V dropped 3 bases and J dropped 5 bases, with 11 bases sitting between them. There are 14 residues in the CDR3. Germline V CDR1 and CDR2: MNHEY, SMNVEV (reference sequence). The CDR3 reads CASSLGTTNNEQFF. The CDR3 nucleotides are TGTGCCAGCAGTTTGGGGACGACTAACAATGAGCAGTTCTTC.

This clonotype has at least ten counts. The V call is TRBV13, the J call TRBJ2-1; 11 bases are shared with TRBD2. The germline CDR1 and CDR2 sequences are PRHDT and FYEKMQ (reference sequence). The CDR3 totals 15 residues. V lost 0 bases and J lost 9; bases outside the gene matches: 4. The DNA for the CDR3 is TGTGCCAGCAGCTTAGGGCCGACTAGCGGGACTGAGCAGTTCTTC. Encoded protein: CASSLGPTSGTEQFF.

This clonotype has at least ten counts. The genes are TRBV20-1 and TRBJ2-3; D is uncertain. This CDR3 contains 13 residues. Trimming removed 5 bases at V and 6 bases at J, with 15 bases between. CDR1 is DFQATT, CDR2 SNEGSKA, per germline (reference sequence). CDR3 region: CSAQPTIEDTQYF. The CDR3 region has the DNA TGCAGTGCTCAGCCCACTATCGAGGATACGCAGTATTTT.

A few counts support this clonotype. This chain connects TRBV7-3 to TRBJ2-1, with 13 bases identical to TRBD2. Germline CDR1 SGHTA, CDR2 FQGTGA. The CDR3 is made up of 17 amino acids. The V gene end was trimmed by 1 base and the J gene end by 4 bases; junction bases not matched to a gene: 4. CDR3 loop: CASSLMATSGGYNEQFF. CDR3 sequence (DNA): TGTGCCAGCAGCTTAATGGCGACTAGCGGGGGGTACAATGAGCAGTTCTTC. Drawing the rest from reference TRBV7-3 and TRBJ2-1, the complete variable domain is GAGVSQTPSNKVTEKGKYVELRCDPISGHTALYWYRQSLGQGPEFLIYFQGTGAADDSGLPNDRFFAVRPEGSVSTLKIQRTERGDSAVYLCASSLMATSGGYNEQFFGPGTRLTVL.